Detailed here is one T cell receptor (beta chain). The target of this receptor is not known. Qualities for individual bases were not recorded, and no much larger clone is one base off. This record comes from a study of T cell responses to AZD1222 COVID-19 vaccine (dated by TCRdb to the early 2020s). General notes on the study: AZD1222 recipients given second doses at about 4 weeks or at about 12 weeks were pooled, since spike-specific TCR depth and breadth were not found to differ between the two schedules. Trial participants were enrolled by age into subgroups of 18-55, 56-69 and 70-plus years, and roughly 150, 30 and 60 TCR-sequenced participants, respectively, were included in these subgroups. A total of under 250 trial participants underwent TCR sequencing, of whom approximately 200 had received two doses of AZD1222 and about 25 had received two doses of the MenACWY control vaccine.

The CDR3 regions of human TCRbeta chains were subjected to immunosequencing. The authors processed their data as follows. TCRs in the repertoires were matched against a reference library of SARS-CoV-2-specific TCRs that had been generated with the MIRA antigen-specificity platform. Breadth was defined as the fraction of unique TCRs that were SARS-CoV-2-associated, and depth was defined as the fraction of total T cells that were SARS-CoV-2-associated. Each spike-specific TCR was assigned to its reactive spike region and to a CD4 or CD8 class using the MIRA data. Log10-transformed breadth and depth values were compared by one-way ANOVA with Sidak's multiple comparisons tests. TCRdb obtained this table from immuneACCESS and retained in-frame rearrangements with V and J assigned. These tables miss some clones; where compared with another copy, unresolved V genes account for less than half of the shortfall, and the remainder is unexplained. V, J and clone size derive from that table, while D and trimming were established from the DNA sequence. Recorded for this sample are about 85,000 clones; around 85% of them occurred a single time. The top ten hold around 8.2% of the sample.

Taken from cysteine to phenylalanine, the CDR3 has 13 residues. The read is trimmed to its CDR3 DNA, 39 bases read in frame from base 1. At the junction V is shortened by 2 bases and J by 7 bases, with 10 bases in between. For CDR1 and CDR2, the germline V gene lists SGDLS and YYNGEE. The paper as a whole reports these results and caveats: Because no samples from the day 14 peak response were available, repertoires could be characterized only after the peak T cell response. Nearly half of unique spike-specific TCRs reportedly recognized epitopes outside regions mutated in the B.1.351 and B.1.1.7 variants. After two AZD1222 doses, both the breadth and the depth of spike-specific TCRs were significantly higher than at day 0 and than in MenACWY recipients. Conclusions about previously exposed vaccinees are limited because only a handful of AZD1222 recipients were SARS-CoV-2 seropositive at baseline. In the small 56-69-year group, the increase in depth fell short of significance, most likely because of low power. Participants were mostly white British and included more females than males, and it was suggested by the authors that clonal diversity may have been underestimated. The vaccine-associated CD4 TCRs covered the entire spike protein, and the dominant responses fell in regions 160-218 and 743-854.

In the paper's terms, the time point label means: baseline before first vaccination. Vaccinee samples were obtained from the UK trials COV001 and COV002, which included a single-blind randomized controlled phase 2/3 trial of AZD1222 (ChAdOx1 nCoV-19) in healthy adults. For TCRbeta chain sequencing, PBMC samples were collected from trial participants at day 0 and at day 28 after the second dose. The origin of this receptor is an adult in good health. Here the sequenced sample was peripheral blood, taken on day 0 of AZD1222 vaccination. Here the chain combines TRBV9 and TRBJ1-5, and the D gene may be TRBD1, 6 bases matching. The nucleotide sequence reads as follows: TGTGCCAGCAGCGTTACAGGGAGACAGCCCCAGCATTTT. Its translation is CASSVTGRQPQHF.